The 19 T cell receptor beta chains reported below all come from one sample, sequenced in a study of beta chain features in type 1 diabetes. All of the isolated RNA was reverse transcribed, so expressed TCRB transcripts were sequenced. The repertoire was sequenced with immunoSEQ multiplex PCR; TCRdb's copy has only in-frame clones and lacks some. Counted here are about 360,000 clones, around 12% occurring once; the ten biggest clones make up 0.015% to 0.02%. The source material was naive CD4+ T cells from blood. The receptors stem from a man aged 18-30 years in good health.

The table lists this clone with a few counts. Additional DNA sequences in this sample encode the identical CDR3. J is TRBJ2-7 and V is TRBV28; D gene ambiguous. This CDR3 has 11 amino acids. V lost 1 base and J lost 6, with 4 bases in between. CDR1 is MDHEN, CDR2 SYDVKM, per germline. This chain's CDR3 is CASSLYREQYF. DNA of the CDR3: TGTGCCAGCAGTTTATATCGCGAGCAGTACTTC.

The V gene is TRBV2, the J gene TRBJ1-5; perhaps TRBD1 as D (5 bases). Germline V CDR1 and CDR2: SNHLY, FYNNEI. The V gene lost 2 bases and the J gene lost 1 base, with 12 bases spanning the gap. The CDR3 length is 16 residues. The CDR3 DNA follows: TGTGCCAGCAGTGAATTGGTGACAGCGAGCAATCAGCCCCAGCATTTT. Encoded protein: CASSELVTASNQPQHF.

The J gene is TRBJ2-5, the V gene TRBV9, with TRBD2 identical over 8 bases. CDR3 length: 17 residues. Germline-derived CDR1 and CDR2 are SGDLS and YYNGEE. Trimming at V came to 1 base and at J to 1 base, leaving 9 bases not matched to a gene. This chain's CDR3 is CASSVRPSGYSQETQYF. In nucleotides, the CDR3 is TGTGCCAGCAGCGTACGTCCTAGCGGGTATAGCCAAGAGACCCAGTACTTC.

This chain joins TRBV5-1 and TRBJ2-7; 7 positions agree with TRBD1. V shed 4 bases and J 2 bases; nucleotides not matched to a gene: 12. The germline gives CDR1 SGHRS, CDR2 YFSETQ. The CDR3 runs 16 residues. This CDR3 reads CASSPPLIGTAYEQYF. In nucleotides, the CDR3 is TGCGCCAGCAGCCCACCCTTAATCGGGACAGCCTACGAGCAGTACTTC.

This clone came up a few times. The gene calls are TRBV5-6 and TRBJ2-7, with D unresolved. V was cut by 4 bases and J by 0 bases, with 17 bases left in between. There are 16 residues in the CDR3. From germline, CDR1 is SGHDT and CDR2 YYEEEE. The CDR3 DNA follows: TGTGCCAGCAGCCCCCTGTTTGCGGTTAGCTCCTACGAGCAGTACTTC. It yields the protein CASSPLFAVSSYEQYF.

This clone has a handful of counts. The chain employs TRBV6-1 and TRBJ2-2; TRBD2 aligns across 11 bases. This CDR3 spans 17 amino acids. Germline V gives CDR1 MNHNS, CDR2 SASEGT. Trimming removed 1 base from V and 7 bases from J; junction bases left unmatched: 8. The CDR3 nucleotides read TGTGCCAGCAGTGAAGGTCCGGGACTAGCGGTTAACGGGGAGCTGTTTTTT. This codes for CASSEGPGLAVNGELFF.

This chain links TRBV6-5 with TRBJ2-7; 7 positions match TRBD2. This CDR3 region has 12 residues. Losses at the gene ends were 7 bases for V and 8 bases for J; bases not matched to a gene: 8. Germline V lookup: CDR1 MNHEY, CDR2 SVGAGI. CDR3: CASTQGGKKQYF. The DNA of the CDR3 is TGTGCCAGCACGCAGGGAGGGAAAAAGCAGTACTTC.

CDR3 DNA sequence: TGTGCCAGTGTCCGAGTCGGGGTGACAAACTATGGCTACACCTTC. It translates to CASVRVGVTNYGYTF. This chain uses TRBV19 with TRBJ1-2, with unresolved D. CDR3 length equals 15 residues. Germline V gene sequence: CDR1 LNHDA, CDR2 SQIVND (reference sequence). Trimming took 8 bases from V and 2 from J, leaving 18 bases between them.

This clone was observed a handful of times. This rearrangement joins TRBV28 to TRBJ2-7; 8 nucleotides agree with TRBD1. Losses at the gene ends were 6 bases for V and 6 bases for J; bases not matched to a gene: 16. Per germline, CDR1 MDHEN and CDR2 SYDVKM. The CDR3 runs to 16 residues. As DNA, the CDR3 is TGTGCCAGCAGCTCTCCTGGACAGGGCAGAGGCGTCGAGCAGTACTTC. Its translation: CASSSPGQGRGVEQYF. Full variable domain (remainder filled in from reference TRBV28 and TRBJ2-7): DVKVTQSSRYLVKRTGEKVFLECVQDMDHENMFWYRQDPGLGLRLIYFSYDVKMKEKGDIPEGYSVSREKKERFSLILESASTNQTSMYLCASSSPGQGRGVEQYFGPGTRLTVT.

V gene TRBV27 combines with J gene TRBJ2-7; TRBD2 might be the D (6 bases). CDR1 and CDR2 (germline): MNHEY, SMNVEV (reference sequence). CDR3 size: 15 residues. V was clipped by 4 bases and J by 3 bases, with 16 bases between them. The CDR3 DNA reads as TGTGCCAGCAGTTGGACCCGGGGACTGAGCTACGAGCAGTACTTC. Its protein product is CASSWTRGLSYEQYF.

This clone was found a few times. CDR3 sequence (DNA): TGTGCCAGCGGTCGGCAGGGGGCATACGAGCAGTACTTC. It encodes CASGRQGAYEQYF. The chain combines TRBV7-9 with TRBJ2-7; 8 nucleotides line up with TRBD1. J gave up 4 bases and V 8 bases, and 7 bases lay outside the gene matches. The germline V gene has CDR1 SEHNR and CDR2 FQNEAQ (reference sequence). This CDR3 is 13 amino acids long.

The chain has TRBV27 and TRBJ1-1; D is unclear. The CDR3 spans 12 residues. CDR1 and CDR2 from the germline V gene are MNHEY and SMNVEV (reference sequence). The V end lost 7 bases, the J end lost 4 bases, and 10 bases lay between the germline ends. CDR3 region: CASKTGGTEAFF. CDR3 DNA sequence: TGTGCCAGCAAGACGGGTGGCACTGAAGCTTTCTTT.

This clone was seen a handful of times. The chain recombines TRBV6-5 with TRBJ2-7; perhaps TRBD2 as D (6 bases). In germline, CDR1 is MNHEY, CDR2 SVGAGI. This CDR3 is built from 16 residues. Trimming took 0 bases from V and 4 from J, leaving 16 bases between them. The CDR3 nucleotides read TGTGCCAGCAGTTACTCTAAAACGGGGCGGGGATACGAGCAGTACTTC. Protein product: CASSYSKTGRGYEQYF.

The table lists this clone with a few counts. The chain employs TRBV15 and TRBJ2-1; TRBD1 is a possible D gene (7 bases). The CDR3 is 14 residues long. V was trimmed by 0 bases and J by 6 bases, leaving 9 bases between them. Germline CDR1 and CDR2: LNHNV and YYDKDF (reference sequence). DNA for the CDR3: TGTGCCACCAGCAGAGATCAGGGGGGCAATGAGCAGTTCTTC. It translates to CATSRDQGGNEQFF.

This clone was found a few times. The rearrangement links TRBV21-1 to TRBJ1-2; the table calls TRBD1, which could not be checked here. TRBV21-1 is shown as a pseudogene. The CDR3 is 13 residues long. The CDR3 nucleotides are TGTGCCCTAGGCGGGGGGACAGGGCGCGGCTACACCTTC. It specifies CALGGGTGRGYTF.

Only a few counts were recorded for this clone. The J gene is TRBJ2-5, the V gene TRBV5-8; TRBD1 matches 9 bases. CDR1 is SGHTS, CDR2 YDEGEE, per germline. CDR3 length: 16 amino acids. V shed 4 bases and J 4 bases; nucleotides not matched to a gene: 11. This CDR3 reads CASSPGQGYLGETQYF. The CDR3 nucleotides are TGTGCCAGCAGCCCAGGACAGGGGTACTTAGGAGAGACCCAGTACTTC.

The chain is built from TRBV11-1 and TRBJ2-7; the D is unclear. Germline lookup yields CDR1 SGHAT and CDR2 FQDESV (reference sequence). There are 16 residues in the CDR3. Trimming left V 2 bases short and J 1 base short, with 15 bases between. CDR3 residues: CASSLIPRISSYEQYF. The CDR3 DNA is TGTGCCAGCAGCTTAATACCCAGGATTTCTTCCTACGAGCAGTACTTC.

The chain uses TRBV2 and TRBJ1-2, with D unresolved. Trimming removed 3 bases from V and 7 bases from J, with 15 bases in between. The CDR3 sequence is 14 residues long. Germline V gene sequence: CDR1 SNHLY, CDR2 FYNNEI. CDR3 in amino acids: CASSEVAGSAGYTF. CDR3 DNA sequence: TGTGCCAGCAGTGAGGTCGCGGGGTCGGCTGGCTACACCTTC.

Only a few counts were recorded for this clone. The CDR3 region is CAISESSGPLHF. CDR3 nucleotides: TGTGCCATCAGTGAGTCGTCAGGGCCCCTCCACTTT. The chain carries TRBV10-3 and TRBJ1-6; maybe TRBD1 (5 bases). Trimming removed 0 bases from V and 13 bases from J, with 7 bases in between. The germline CDR1 and CDR2 sequences are ENHRY and SYGVKD. The CDR3 extends over 12 amino acids.